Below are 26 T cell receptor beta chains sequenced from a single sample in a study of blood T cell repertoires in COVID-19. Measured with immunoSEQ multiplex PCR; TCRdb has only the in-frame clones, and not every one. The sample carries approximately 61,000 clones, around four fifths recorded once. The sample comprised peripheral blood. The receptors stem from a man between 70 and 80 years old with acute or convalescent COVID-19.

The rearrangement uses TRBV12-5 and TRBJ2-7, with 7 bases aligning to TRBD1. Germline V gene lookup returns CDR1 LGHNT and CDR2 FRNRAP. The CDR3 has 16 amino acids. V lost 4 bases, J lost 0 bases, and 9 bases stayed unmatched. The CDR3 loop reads CASGSQGGRPSYEQYF. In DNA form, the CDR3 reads TGTGCTAGTGGTTCCCAAGGGGGCAGGCCCTCCTACGAGCAGTACTTC. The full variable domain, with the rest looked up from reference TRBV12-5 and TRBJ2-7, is DARVTQTPRHKVTEMGQEVTMRCQPILGHNTVFWYRQTMMQGLELLAYFRNRAPLDDSGMPKDRFSAEMPDATLATLKIQPSEPRDSAVYFCASGSQGGRPSYEQYFGPGTRLTVT.

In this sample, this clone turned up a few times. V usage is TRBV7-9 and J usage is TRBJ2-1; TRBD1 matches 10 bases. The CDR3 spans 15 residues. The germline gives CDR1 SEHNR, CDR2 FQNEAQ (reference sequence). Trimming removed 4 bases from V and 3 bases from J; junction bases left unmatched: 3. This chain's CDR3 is CASSYGTGDYNEQFF. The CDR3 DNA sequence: TGTGCCAGCAGCTACGGGACAGGGGACTACAATGAGCAGTTCTTC. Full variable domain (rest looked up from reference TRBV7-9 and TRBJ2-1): DTGVSQNPRHKITKRGQNVTFRCDPISEHNRLYWYRQTLGQGPEFLTYFQNEAQLEKSRLLSDRFSAERPKGSFSTLEIQRTEQGDSAMYLCASSYGTGDYNEQFFGPGTRLTVL.

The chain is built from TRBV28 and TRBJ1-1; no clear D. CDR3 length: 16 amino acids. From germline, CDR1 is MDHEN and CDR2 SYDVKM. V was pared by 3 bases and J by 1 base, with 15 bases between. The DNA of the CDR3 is TGTGCCAGCAGTTTTTCGCCCGGGTCGAGGAACACTGAAGCTTTCTTT. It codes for CASSFSPGSRNTEAFF.

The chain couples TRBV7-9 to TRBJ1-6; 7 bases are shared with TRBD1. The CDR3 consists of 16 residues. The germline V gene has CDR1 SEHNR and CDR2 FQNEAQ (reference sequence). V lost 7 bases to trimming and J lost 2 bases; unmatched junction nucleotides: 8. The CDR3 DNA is TGTGCCAGCACGCCGACAGGGCCCACCTATAATTCACCCCTCCACTTT. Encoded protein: CASTPTGPTYNSPLHF.

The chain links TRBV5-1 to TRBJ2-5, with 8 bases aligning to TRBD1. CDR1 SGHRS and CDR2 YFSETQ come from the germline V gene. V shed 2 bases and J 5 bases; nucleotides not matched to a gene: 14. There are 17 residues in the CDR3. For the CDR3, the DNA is TGCGCCAGCAGCTTCGGACGGGACAGGAGTATTTCGGAGACCCAGTACTTC. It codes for CASSFGRDRSISETQYF.

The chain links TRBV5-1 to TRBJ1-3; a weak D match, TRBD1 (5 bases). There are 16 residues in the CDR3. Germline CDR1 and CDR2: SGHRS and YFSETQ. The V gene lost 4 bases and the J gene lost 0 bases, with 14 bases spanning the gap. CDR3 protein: CASSATGDPSGNTIYF. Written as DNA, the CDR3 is TGCGCCAGCAGCGCCACAGGAGACCCCTCTGGAAACACCATATATTTT.

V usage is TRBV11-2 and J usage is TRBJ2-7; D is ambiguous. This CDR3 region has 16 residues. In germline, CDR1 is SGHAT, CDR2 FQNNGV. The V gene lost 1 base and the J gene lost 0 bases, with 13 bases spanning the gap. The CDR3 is CASSLGPDPSSYEQYF. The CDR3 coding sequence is TGTGCCAGCAGCTTAGGCCCCGACCCTAGCTCCTACGAGCAGTACTTC.

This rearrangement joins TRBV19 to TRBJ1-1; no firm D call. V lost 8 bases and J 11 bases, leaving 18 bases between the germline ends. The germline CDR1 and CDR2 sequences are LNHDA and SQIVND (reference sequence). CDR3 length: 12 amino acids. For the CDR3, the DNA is TGTGCCAGTGCACCCTGGGAAGGGAGGGCTTTCTTT. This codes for CASAPWEGRAFF.

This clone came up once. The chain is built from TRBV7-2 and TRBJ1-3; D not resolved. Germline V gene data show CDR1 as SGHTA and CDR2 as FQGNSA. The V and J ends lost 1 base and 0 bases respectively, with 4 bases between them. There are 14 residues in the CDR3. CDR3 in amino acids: CASSLGASGNTIYF. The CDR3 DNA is TGTGCCAGCAGCTTAGGGGCCTCTGGAAACACCATATATTTT.

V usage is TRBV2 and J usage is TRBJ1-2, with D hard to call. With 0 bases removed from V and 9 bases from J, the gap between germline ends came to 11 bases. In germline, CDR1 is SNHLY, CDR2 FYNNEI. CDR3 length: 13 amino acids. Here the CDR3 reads CASSEAAGRSYTF. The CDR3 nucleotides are TGTGCCAGCAGTGAAGCAGCAGGTAGGAGCTACACCTTC.

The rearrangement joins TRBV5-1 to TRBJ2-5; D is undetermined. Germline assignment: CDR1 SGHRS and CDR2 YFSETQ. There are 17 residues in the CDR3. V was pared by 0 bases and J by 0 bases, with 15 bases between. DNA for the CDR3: TGCGCCAGCAGCTTGGGGGTTTCCCCAACAGACCAAGAGACCCAGTACTTC. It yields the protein CASSLGVSPTDQETQYF.

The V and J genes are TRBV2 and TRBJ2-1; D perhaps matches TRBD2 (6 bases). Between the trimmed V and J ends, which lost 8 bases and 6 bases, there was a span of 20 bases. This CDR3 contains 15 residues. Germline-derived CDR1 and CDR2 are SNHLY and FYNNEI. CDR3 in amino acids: CASLRDSPVGNEQFF. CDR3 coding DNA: TGTGCCAGCCTCCGGGACTCGCCGGTTGGCAATGAGCAGTTCTTC.

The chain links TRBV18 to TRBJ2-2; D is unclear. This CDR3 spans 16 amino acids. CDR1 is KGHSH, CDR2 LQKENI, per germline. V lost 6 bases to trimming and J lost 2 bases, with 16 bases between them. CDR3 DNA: TGTGCCAGCTCCCCGACCGGGTCTTTCAACACCGGGGAGCTGTTTTTT. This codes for CASSPTGSFNTGELFF.

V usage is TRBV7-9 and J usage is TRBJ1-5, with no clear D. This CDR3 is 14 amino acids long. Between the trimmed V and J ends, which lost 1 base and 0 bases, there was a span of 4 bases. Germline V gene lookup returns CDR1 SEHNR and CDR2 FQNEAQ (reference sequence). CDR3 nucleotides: TGTGCCAGCAGCTTAGGACATAGCAATCAGCCCCAGCATTTT. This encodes CASSLGHSNQPQHF.

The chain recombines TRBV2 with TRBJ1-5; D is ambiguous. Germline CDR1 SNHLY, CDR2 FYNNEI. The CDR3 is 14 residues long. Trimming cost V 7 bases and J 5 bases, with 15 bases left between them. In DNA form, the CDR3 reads TGTGCCAGCACCGGTCCGGGTCTCGATCAGCCCCAGCATTTT. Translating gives CASTGPGLDQPQHF. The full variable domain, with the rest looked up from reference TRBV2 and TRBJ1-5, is EPEVTQTPSHQVTQMGQEVILRCVPISNHLYFYWYRQILGQKVEFLVSFYNNEISEKSEIFDDQFSVERPDGSNFTLKIRSTKLEDSAMYFCASTGPGLDQPQHFGDGTRLSIL.

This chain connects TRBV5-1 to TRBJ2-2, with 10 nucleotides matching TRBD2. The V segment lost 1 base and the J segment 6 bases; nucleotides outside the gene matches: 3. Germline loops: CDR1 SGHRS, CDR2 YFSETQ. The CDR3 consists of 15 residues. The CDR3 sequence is CASSLSTSGAGELFF. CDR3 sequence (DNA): TGCGCCAGCAGCTTGTCCACTAGCGGGGCCGGGGAGCTGTTTTTT.

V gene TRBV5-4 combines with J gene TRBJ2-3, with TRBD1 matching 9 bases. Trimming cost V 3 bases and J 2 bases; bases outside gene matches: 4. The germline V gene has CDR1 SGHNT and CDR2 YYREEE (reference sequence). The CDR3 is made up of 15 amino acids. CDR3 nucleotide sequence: TGTGCCAGCAGCTGGGACAGGGCGTACACAGATACGCAGTATTTT. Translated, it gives CASSWDRAYTDTQYF.

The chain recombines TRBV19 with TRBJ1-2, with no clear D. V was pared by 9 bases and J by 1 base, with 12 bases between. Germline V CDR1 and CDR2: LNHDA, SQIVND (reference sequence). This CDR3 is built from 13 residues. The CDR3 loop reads CASAGTGNYGYTF. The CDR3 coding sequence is TGTGCCAGCGCCGGAACGGGTAACTATGGCTACACCTTC.

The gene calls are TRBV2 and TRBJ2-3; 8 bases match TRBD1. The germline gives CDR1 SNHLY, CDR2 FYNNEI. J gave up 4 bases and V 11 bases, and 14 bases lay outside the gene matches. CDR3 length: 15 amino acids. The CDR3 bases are TGTGCCGGATCGCAGGGGGCGCTGAACGCAGATACGCAGTATTTT. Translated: CAGSQGALNADTQYF.

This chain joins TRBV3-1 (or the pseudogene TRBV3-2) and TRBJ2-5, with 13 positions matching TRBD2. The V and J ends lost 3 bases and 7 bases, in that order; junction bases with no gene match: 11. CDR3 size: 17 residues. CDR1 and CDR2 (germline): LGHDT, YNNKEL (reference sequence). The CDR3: CASSHRLAGGTPGTQYF. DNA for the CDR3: TGTGCCAGCAGCCACCGACTAGCGGGGGGTACCCCCGGGACCCAGTACTTC.

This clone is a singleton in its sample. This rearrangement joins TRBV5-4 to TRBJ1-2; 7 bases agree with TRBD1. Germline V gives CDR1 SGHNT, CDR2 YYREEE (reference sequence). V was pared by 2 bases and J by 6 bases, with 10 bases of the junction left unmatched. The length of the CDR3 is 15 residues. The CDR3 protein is CASSFGLRDRDGYTF. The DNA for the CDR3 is TGTGCCAGCAGCTTTGGGCTCAGAGACAGGGATGGCTACACCTTC.

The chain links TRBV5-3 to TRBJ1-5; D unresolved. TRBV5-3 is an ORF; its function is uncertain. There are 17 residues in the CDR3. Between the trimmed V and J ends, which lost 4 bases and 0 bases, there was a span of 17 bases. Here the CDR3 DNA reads TGTGCCAGAAGCCCACTGACTCCAACTAATAGCAATCAGCCCCAGCATTTT. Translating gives CARSPLTPTNSNQPQHF.

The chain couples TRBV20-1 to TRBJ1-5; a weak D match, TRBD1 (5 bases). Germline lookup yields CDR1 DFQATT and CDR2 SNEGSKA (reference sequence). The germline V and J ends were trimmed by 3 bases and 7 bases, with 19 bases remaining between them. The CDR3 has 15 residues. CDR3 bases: TGCAGTGCTAGTCGCGGGGCAGGATCTAGACAGCCCCAGCATTTT. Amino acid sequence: CSASRGAGSRQPQHF.

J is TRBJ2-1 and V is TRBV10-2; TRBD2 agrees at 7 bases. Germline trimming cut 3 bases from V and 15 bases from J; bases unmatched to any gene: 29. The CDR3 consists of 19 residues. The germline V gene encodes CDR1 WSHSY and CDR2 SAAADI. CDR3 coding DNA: TGCGCCAGCAGTGAAAATACCCCCGACGGCAGGACTAGTGGATCCGGGCGGTTCTTC. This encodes CASSENTPDGRTSGSGRFF.

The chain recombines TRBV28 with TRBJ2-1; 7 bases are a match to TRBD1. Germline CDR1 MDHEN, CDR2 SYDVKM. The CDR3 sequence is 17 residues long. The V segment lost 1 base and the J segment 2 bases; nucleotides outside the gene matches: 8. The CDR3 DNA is TGTGCCAGCAGTTTATCCGTCAGCGACAGGGCCTACAATGAGCAGTTCTTC. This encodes CASSLSVSDRAYNEQFF.

The CDR3, as DNA: TGCGCCAGCAGTCACCAGGGCTACGAGCAGTACTTC. It yields the protein CASSHQGYEQYF. The rearrangement joins TRBV5-1 to TRBJ2-7, with D possibly TRBD1 on 5 matching bases. This CDR3 has 12 amino acids. V was cut by 5 bases and J by 3 bases, with 9 bases left in between. Germline-derived CDR1 and CDR2 are SGHRS and YFSETQ.